This T cell receptor (beta chain) was identified in a study of beta chain features in type 1 diabetes. Study information: Taken together, all samples contributed 107,917,701 examined sorted cells. Study-level points and caveats: Fewer junction insertions and more nucleotide deletions appeared in type 1 diabetes patients. A moderate, significant TCRB CDR3 shortening appeared in type 1 diabetes across four CD4+ subsets.

CDR1 and CDR2 (germline): SGHRS, YFSETQ. The CDR3 totals 15 residues. V lost 0 bases, J lost 4 bases, and 2 bases stayed unmatched. Reverse transcription of all isolated RNA meant that expressed TCRB transcripts were sequenced. This table comes from immunoSEQ multiplex PCR, and its TCRdb copy is limited to in-frame clones, with some not included. Here the sample spans around 250,000 clones, 25% to 30% being singletons. A sort by CD45RO/CCR7/CD25/CD127/CD95/CD27 yielded CD4+ naive, central memory, regulatory and stem cell-like memory cells. Turning to this clone: Its matching antigen is unknown.

Sequencing used central memory CD4+ T cells from blood. The receptor comes from a man aged 30-40 years in good health. The V and J genes are TRBV5-1 and TRBJ1-2; 11 bases line up with TRBD1. CDR3: CASSLDGQGAYGYTF. As DNA, the CDR3 is TGCGCCAGCAGCTTGGACGGACAGGGGGCCTATGGCTACACCTTC.